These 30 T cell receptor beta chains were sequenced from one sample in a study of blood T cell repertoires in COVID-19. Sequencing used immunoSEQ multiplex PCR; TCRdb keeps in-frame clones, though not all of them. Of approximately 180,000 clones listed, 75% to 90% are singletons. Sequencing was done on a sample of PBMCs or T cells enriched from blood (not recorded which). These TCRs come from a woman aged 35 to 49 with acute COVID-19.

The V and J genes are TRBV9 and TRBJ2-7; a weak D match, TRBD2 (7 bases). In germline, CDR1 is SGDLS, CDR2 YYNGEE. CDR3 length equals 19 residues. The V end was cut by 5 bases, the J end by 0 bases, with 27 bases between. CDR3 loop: CASSPAGSSKGGNSYEQYF. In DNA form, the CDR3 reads TGTGCCAGCAGTCCTGCAGGGTCTTCTAAGGGGGGGAACTCCTACGAGCAGTACTTC.

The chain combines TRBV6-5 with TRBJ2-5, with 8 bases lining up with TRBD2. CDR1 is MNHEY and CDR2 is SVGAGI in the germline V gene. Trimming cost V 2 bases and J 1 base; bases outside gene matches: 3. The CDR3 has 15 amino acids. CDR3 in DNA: TGTGCCAGCAGTTACGGAGCGGGGGTCCAAGAGACCCAGTACTTC. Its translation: CASSYGAGVQETQYF.

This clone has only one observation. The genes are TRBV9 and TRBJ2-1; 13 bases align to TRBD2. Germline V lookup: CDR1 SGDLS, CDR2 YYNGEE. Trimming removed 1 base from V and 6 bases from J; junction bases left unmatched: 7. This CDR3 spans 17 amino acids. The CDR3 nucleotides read TGTGCCAGCAGCGTAAGGTCGGGACTAGCGGGACGCAATGAGCAGTTCTTC. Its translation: CASSVRSGLAGRNEQFF.

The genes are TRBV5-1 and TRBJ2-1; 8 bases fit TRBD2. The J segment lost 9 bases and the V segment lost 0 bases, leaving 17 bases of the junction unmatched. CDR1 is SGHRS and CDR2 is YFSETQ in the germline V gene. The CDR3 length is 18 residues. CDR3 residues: CASSLVNGVRRGAAEQFF. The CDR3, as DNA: TGCGCCAGCAGCTTGGTGAATGGGGTACGGCGGGGGGCGGCTGAGCAGTTCTTC.

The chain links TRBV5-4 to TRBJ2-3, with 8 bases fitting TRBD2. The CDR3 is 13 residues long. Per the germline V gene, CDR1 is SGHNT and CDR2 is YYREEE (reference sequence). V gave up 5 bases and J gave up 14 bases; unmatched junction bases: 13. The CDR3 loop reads CASSLRTSPKWYF. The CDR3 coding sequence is TGTGCCAGCAGTCTTAGGACTAGCCCGAAGTGGTATTTT.

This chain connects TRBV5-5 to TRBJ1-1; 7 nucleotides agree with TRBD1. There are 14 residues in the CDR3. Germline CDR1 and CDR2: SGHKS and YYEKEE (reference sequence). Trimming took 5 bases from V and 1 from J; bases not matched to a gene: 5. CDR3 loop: CASSRQGQNTEAFF. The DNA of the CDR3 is TGTGCCAGCAGTCGACAGGGTCAGAACACTGAAGCTTTCTTT.

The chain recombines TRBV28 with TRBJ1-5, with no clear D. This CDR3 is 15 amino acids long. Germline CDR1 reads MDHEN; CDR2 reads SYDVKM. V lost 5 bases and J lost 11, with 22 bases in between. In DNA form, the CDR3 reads TGTGCCAGCAGTACTAGCGGGTCAGGTCCTAGGTCCCAGCATTTT. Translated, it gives CASSTSGSGPRSQHF. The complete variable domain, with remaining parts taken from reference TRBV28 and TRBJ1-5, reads DVKVTQSSRYLVKRTGEKVFLECVQDMDHENMFWYRQDPGLGLRLIYFSYDVKMKEKGDIPEGYSVSREKKERFSLILESASTNQTSMYLCASSTSGSGPRSQHFGDGTRLSIL.

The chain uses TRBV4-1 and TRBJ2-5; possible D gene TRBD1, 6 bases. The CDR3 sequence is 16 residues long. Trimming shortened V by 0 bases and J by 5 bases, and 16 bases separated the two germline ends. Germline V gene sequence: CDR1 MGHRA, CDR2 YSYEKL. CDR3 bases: TGCGCCAGCAGCCAAGATTATGGGGGCGTGAGGGAGACCCAGTACTTC. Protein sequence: CASSQDYGGVRETQYF.

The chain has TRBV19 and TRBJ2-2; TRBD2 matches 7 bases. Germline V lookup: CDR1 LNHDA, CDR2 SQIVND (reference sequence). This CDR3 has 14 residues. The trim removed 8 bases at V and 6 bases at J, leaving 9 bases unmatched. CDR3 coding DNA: TGTGCCAGTCTGACGCGCGCGGGGGCCGGGGAGCTGTTTTTT. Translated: CASLTRAGAGELFF.

The CDR3 here is CASTDGTGGSPLHF. In DNA form, the CDR3 reads TGTGCCAGCACGGATGGGACAGGGGGTTCACCCCTCCACTTT. The chain has TRBV27 and TRBJ1-6; 11 bases align to TRBD1. V was pared by 7 bases and J by 9 bases, with 5 bases of the junction left unmatched. This CDR3 spans 14 amino acids. Germline V gene lookup returns CDR1 MNHEY and CDR2 SMNVEV (reference sequence).

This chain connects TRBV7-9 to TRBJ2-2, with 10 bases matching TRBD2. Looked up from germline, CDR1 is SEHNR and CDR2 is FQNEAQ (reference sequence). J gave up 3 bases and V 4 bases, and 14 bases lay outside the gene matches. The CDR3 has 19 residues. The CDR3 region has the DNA TGTGCCAGCAGCTCCCACCTTGGGCTAGCGGGGGAGGACACCGGGGAGCTGTTTTTT. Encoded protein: CASSSHLGLAGEDTGELFF.

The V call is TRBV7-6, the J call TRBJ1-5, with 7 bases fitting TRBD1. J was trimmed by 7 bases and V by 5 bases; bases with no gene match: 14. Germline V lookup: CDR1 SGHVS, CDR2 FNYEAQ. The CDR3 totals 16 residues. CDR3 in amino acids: CASSADTDRVQQPQHF. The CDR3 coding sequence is TGTGCCAGCAGCGCTGATACTGACAGGGTTCAACAGCCCCAGCATTTT.

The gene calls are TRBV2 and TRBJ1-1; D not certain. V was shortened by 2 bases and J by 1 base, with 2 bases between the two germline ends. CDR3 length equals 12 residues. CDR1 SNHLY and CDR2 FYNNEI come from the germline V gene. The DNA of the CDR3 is TGTGCCAGCAGTGAACAGAACACTGAAGCTTTCTTT. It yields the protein CASSEQNTEAFF.

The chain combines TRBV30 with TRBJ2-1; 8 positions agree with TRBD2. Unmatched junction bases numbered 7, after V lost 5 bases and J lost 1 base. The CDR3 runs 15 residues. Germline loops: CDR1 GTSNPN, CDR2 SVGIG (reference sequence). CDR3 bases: TGTGCCTGGGAGTCGGCGGGGGGATCCTACAATGAGCAGTTCTTC. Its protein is CAWESAGGSYNEQFF.

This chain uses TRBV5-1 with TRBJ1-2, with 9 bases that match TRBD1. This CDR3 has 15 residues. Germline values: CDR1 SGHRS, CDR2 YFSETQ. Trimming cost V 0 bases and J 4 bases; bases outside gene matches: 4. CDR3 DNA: TGCGCCAGCAGCTTGGGTGGGACAGGGTCCTATGGCTACACCTTC. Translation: CASSLGGTGSYGYTF.

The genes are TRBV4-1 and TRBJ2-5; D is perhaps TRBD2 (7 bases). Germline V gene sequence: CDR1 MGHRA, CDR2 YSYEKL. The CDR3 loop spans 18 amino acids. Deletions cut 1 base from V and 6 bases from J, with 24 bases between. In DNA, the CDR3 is TGCGCCAGCAGCCAAGTCGATGGGGGGGGCCAGCGTTGGAAGACCCAGTACTTC. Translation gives CASSQVDGGGQRWKTQYF.

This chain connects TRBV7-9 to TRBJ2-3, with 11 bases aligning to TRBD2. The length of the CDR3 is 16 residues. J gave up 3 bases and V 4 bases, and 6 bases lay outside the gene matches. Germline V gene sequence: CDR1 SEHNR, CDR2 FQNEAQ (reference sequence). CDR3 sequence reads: CASSSLSGRETDTQYF. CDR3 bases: TGTGCCAGCAGCTCCCTTAGCGGGAGGGAGACAGATACGCAGTATTTT. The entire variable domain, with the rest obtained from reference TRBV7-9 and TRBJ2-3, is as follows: DTGVSQNPRHKITKRGQNVTFRCDPISEHNRLYWYRQTLGQGPEFLTYFQNEAQLEKSRLLSDRFSAERPKGSFSTLEIQRTEQGDSAMYLCASSSLSGRETDTQYFGPGTRLTVL.

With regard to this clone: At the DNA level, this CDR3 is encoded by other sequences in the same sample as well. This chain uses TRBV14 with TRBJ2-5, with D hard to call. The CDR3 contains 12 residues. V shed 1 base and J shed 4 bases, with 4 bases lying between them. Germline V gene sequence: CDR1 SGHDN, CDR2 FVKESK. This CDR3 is CASSQVRETQYF. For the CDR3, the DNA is TGTGCCAGCAGCCAAGTGAGAGAGACCCAGTACTTC. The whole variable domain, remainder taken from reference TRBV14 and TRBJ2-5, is EAGVTQFPSHSVIEKGQTVTLRCDPISGHDNLYWYRRVMGKEIKFLLHFVKESKQDESGMPNNRFLAERTGGTYSTLKVQPAELEDSGVYFCASSQVRETQYFGPGTRLLVL.

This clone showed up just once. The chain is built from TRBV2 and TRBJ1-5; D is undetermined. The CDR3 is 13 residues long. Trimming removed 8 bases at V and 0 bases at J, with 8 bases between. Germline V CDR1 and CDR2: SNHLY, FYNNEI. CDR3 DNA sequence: TGTGCCAGCGAGAGAGATAGCAATCAGCCCCAGCATTTT. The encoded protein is CASERDSNQPQHF.

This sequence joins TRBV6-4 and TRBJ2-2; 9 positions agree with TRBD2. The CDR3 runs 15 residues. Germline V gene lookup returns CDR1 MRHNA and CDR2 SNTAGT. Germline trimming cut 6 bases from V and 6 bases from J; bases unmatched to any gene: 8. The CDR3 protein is CASRRRREGPGELFF. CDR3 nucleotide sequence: TGTGCCAGCAGGAGACGGCGGGAGGGCCCCGGGGAGCTGTTTTTT.

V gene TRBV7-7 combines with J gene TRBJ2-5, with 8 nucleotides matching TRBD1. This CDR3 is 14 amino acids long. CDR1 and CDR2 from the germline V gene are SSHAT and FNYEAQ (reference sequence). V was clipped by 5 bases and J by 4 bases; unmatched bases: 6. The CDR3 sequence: CASSADRGRETQYF. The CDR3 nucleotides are TGTGCCAGCAGCGCTGACAGGGGACGAGAGACCCAGTACTTC.

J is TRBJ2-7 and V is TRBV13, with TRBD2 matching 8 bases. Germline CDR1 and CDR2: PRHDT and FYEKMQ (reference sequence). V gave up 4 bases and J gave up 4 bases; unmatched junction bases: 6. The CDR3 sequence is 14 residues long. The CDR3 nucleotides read TGTGCCAGCAGCTCACCGGGACTAGTTTACGAGCAGTACTTC. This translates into CASSSPGLVYEQYF.

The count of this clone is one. CDR3 amino acids: CASSSVGLAGAGELFF. In DNA form, the CDR3 reads TGTGCCAGCAGTTCTGTCGGGCTAGCGGGAGCCGGGGAGCTGTTTTTT. The chain carries TRBV6-5 and TRBJ2-2; 10 bases align to TRBD2. This CDR3 has 16 amino acids. Germline V gives CDR1 MNHEY, CDR2 SVGAGI. J gave up 6 bases and V 4 bases, and 8 bases lay outside the gene matches.

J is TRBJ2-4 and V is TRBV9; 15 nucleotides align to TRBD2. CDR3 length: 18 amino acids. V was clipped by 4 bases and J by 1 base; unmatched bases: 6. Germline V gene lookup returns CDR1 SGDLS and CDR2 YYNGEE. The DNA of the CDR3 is TGTGCCAGCAGCCCCCGGACTAGCGGGGGGGCGGCCAAAAACATTCAGTACTTC. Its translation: CASSPRTSGGAAKNIQYF.

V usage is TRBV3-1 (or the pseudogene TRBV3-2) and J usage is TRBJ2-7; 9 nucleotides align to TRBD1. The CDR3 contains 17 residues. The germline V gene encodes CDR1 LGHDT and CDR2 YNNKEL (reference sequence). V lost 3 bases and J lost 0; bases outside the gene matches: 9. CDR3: CASSHLPTGGPSYEQYF. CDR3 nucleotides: TGTGCCAGCAGCCATTTACCGACAGGGGGGCCCTCCTACGAGCAGTACTTC.

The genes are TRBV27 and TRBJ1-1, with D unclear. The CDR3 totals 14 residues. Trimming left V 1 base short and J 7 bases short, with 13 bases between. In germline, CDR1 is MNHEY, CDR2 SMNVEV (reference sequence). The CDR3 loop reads CASSLFAGYYEAFF. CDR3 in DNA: TGTGCCAGCAGTTTATTCGCGGGGTACTATGAAGCTTTCTTT.

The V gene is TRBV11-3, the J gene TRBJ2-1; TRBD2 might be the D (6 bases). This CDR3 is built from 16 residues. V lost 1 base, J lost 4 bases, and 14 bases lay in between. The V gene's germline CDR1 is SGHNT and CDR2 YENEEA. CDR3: CASSLGGVASYNEQFF. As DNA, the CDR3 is TGTGCCAGCAGCTTAGGGGGGGTGGCTAGTTACAATGAGCAGTTCTTC.

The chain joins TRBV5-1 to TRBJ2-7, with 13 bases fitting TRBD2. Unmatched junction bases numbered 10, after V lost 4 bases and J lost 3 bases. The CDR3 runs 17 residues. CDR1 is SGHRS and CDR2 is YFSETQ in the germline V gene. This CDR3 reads CASSALGTSGIYYEQYF. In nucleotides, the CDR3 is TGCGCCAGCAGCGCACTCGGGACTAGCGGGATATACTACGAGCAGTACTTC.

CDR3 residues: CASSYSTGGFDYGYTF. The CDR3 DNA reads as TGTGCCAGCAGTTACTCGACGGGAGGATTCGACTATGGCTACACCTTC. The chain employs TRBV6-2 or TRBV6-3 and TRBJ1-2; D gene ambiguous. The germline V and J ends were trimmed by 0 bases and 3 bases, with 14 bases remaining between them. Per the germline V gene, CDR1 is MNHEY and CDR2 is SVGEGT. The CDR3 extends over 16 amino acids.

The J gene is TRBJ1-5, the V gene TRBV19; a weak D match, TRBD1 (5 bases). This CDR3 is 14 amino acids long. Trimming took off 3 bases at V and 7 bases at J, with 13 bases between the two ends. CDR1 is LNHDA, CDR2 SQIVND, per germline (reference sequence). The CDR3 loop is CASSIGLGAQPQHF. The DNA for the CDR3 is TGTGCCAGTAGTATTGGTCTTGGGGCCCAGCCCCAGCATTTT. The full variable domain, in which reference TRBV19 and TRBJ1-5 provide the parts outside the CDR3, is DGGITQSPKYLFRKEGQNVTLSCEQNLNHDAMYWYRQDPGQGLRLIYYSQIVNDFQKGDIAEGYSVSREKKESFPLTVTSAQKNPTAFYLCASSIGLGAQPQHFGDGTRLSIL.